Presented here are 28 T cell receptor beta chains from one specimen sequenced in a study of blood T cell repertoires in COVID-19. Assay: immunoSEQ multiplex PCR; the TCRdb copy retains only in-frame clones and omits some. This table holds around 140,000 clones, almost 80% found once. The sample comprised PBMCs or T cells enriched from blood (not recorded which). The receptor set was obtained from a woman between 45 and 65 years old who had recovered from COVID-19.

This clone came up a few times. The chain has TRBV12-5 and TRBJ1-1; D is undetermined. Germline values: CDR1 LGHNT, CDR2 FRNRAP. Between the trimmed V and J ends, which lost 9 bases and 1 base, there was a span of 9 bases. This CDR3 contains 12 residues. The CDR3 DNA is TGTGCTAGCCTTACCGGGAACACTGAAGCTTTCTTT. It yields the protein CASLTGNTEAFF. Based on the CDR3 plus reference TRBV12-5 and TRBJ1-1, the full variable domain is DARVTQTPRHKVTEMGQEVTMRCQPILGHNTVFWYRQTMMQGLELLAYFRNRAPLDDSGMPKDRFSAEMPDATLATLKIQPSEPRDSAVYFCASLTGNTEAFFGQGTRLTVV.

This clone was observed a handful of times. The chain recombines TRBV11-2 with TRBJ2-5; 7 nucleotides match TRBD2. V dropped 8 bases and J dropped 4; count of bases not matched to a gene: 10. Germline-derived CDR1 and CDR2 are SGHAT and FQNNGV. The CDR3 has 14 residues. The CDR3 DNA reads TGTGCCAGCGCCAGGGAGGGTAGGTCAGAGACCCAGTACTTC. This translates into CASAREGRSETQYF.

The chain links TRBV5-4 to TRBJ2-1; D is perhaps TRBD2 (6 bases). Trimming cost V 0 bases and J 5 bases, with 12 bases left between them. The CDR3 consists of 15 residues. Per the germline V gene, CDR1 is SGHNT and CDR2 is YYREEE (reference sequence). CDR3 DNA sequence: TGTGCCAGCAGCTTGGCCGGGACTCAAAACAATGAGCAGTTCTTC. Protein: CASSLAGTQNNEQFF.

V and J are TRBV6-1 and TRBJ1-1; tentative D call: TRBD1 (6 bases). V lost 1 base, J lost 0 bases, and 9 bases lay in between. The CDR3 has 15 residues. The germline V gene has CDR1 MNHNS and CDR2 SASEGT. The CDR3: CASSEDGQMNTEAFF. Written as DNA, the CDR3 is TGTGCCAGCAGTGAAGATGGACAGATGAACACTGAAGCTTTCTTT.

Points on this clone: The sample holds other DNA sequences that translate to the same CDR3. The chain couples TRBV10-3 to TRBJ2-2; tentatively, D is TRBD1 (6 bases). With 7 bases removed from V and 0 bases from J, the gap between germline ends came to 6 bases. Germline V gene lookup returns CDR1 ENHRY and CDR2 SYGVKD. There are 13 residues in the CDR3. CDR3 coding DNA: TGTGCCATCAAGGGGGCGAACACCGGGGAGCTGTTTTTT. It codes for CAIKGANTGELFF.

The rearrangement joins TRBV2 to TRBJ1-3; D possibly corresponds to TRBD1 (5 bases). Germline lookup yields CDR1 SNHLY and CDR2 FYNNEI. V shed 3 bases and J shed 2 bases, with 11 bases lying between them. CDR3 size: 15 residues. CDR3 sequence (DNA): TGTGCCAGCAGTGACAGGGTATCTGCTGGAAACACCATATATTTT. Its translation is CASSDRVSAGNTIYF.

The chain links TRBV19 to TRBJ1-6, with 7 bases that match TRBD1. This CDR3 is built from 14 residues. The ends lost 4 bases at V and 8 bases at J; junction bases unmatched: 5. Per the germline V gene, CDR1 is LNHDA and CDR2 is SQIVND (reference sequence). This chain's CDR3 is CASSNRGLDSPLHF. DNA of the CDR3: TGTGCCAGTAGTAACAGGGGTCTCGATTCACCCCTCCACTTT.

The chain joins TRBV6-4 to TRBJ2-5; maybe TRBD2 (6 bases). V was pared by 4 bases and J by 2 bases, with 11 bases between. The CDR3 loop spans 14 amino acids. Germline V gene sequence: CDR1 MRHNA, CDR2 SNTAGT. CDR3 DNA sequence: TGTGCCAGCAGTGTCCGAGCGGGTCAAGAGACCCAGTACTTC. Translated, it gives CASSVRAGQETQYF.

The CDR3 spells CASSLVQKNTEAFF. For the CDR3, the DNA is TGTGCCAGCAGCTTAGTACAGAAGAACACTGAAGCTTTCTTT. The rearrangement uses TRBV7-9 and TRBJ1-1, with no clear D. With 1 base removed from V and 1 base from J, the gap between germline ends came to 7 bases. CDR1 and CDR2 (germline): SEHNR, FQNEAQ (reference sequence). CDR3 size: 14 residues.

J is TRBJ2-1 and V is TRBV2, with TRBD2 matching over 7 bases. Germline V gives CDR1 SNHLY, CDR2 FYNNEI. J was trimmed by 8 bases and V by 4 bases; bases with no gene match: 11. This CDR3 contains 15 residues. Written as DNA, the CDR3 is TGTGCCAGCAGTGGGGCGGCGGGAGCTTACGATGAGCAGTTCTTC. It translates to CASSGAAGAYDEQFF.

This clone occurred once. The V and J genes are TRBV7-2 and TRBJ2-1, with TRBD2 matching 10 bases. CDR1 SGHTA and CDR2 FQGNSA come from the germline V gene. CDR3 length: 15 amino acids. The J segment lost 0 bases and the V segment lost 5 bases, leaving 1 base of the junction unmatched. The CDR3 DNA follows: TGTGCCAGCAGCGGACTAGCGGCCTCCTACAATGAGCAGTTCTTC. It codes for CASSGLAASYNEQFF.

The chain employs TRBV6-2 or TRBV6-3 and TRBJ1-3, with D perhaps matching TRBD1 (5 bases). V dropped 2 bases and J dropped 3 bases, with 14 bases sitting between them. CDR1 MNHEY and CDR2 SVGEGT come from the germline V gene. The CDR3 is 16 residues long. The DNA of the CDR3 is TGTGCCAGCAGTTACCAACAGGATCTGGATGGAAACACCATATATTTT. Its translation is CASSYQQDLDGNTIYF.

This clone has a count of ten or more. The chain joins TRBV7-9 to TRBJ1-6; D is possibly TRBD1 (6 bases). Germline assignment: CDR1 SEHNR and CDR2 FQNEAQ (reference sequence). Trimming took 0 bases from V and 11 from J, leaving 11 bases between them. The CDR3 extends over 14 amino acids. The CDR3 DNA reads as TGTGCCAGCAGCTTAGCGGCAGGGGTCGCACCCCTCCACTTT. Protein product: CASSLAAGVAPLHF.

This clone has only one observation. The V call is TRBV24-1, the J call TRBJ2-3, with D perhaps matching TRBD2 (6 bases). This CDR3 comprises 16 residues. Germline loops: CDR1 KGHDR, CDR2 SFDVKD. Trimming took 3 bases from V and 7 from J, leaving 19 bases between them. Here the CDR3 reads CATSDPRVAAPHTQYF. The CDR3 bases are TGTGCCACCAGTGATCCTCGGGTAGCGGCCCCCCATACGCAGTATTTT.

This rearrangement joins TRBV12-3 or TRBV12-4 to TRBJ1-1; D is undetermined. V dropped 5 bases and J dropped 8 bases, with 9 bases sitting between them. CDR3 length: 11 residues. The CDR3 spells CASSITGEAFF. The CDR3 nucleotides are TGTGCCAGCAGTATTACGGGAGAAGCTTTCTTT.

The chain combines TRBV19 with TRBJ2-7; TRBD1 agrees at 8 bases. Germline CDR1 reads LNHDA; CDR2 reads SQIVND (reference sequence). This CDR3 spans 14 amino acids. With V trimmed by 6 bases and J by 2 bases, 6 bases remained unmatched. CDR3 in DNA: TGTGCCAGTAGCTCGGGGACAGGACCCTACGAGCAGTACTTC. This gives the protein CASSSGTGPYEQYF.

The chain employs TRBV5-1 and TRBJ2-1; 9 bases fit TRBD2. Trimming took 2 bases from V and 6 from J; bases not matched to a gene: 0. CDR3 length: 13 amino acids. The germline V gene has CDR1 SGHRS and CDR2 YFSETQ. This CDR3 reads CASSLLAGNEQFF. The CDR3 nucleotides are TGCGCCAGCAGCTTACTAGCGGGCAATGAGCAGTTCTTC. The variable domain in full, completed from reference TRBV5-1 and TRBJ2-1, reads KAGVTQTPRYLIKTRGQQVTLSCSPISGHRSVSWYQQTPGQGLQFLFEYFSETQRNKGNFPGRFSGRQFSNSRSEMNVSTLELGDSALYLCASSLLAGNEQFFGPGTRLTVL.

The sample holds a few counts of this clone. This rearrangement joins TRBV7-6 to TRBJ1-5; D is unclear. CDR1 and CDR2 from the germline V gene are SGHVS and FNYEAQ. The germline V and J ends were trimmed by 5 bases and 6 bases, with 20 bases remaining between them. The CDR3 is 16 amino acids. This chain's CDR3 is CASSQVRGPLGQPQHF. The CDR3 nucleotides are TGTGCCAGCAGCCAAGTCCGAGGGCCCTTGGGTCAGCCCCAGCATTTT. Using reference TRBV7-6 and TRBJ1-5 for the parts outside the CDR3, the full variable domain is GAGVSQSPRYKVTKRGQDVALRCDPISGHVSLYWYRQALGQGPEFLTYFNYEAQQDKSGLPNDRFSAERPEGSISTLTIQRTEQRDSAMYRCASSQVRGPLGQPQHFGDGTRLSIL.

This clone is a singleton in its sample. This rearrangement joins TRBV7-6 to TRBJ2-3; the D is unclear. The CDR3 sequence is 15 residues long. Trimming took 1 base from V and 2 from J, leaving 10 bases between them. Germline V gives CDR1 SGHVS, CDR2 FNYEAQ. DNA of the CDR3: TGTGCCAGCAGCTTAGTTGCGCTTCACACAGATACGCAGTATTTT. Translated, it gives CASSLVALHTDTQYF.

The CDR3 sequence: CASSSASEATQYF. CDR3 DNA: TGTGCCAGCAGCTCTGCTAGCGAAGCTACGCAGTATTTT. The V and J genes are TRBV13 and TRBJ2-3, with a tentative D call TRBD2 (6 bases). With 4 bases removed from V and 8 bases from J, the gap between germline ends came to 13 bases. In germline, CDR1 is PRHDT, CDR2 FYEKMQ (reference sequence). The CDR3 has 13 residues. The variable domain in full, with the rest retrieved from reference TRBV13 and TRBJ2-3, is AAGVIQSPRHLIKEKRETATLKCYPIPRHDTVYWYQQGPGQDPQFLISFYEKMQSDKGSIPDRFSAQQFSDYHSELNMSSLELGDSALYFCASSSASEATQYFGPGTRLTVL.

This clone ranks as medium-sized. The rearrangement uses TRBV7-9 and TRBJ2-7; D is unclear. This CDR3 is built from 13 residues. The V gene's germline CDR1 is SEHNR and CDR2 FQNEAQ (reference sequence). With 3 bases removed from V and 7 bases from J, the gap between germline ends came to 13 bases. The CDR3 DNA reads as TGTGCCAGCAGCTTTGAAGTTACCGGGGAGCAGTACTTC. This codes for CASSFEVTGEQYF.

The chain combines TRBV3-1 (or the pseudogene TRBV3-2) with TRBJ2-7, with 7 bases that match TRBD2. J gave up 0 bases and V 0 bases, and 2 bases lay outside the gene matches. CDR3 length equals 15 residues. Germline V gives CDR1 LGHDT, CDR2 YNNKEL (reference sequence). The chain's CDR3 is CASSQERGDSYEQYF. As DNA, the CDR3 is TGTGCCAGCAGCCAAGAACGGGGGGACTCCTACGAGCAGTACTTC.

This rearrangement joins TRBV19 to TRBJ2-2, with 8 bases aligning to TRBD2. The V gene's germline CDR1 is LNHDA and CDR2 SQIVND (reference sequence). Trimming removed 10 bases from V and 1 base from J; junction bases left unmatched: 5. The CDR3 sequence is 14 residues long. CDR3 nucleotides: TGTGCCATCGGGGGGGAAGAGAACACCGGGGAGCTGTTTTTT. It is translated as CAIGGEENTGELFF.

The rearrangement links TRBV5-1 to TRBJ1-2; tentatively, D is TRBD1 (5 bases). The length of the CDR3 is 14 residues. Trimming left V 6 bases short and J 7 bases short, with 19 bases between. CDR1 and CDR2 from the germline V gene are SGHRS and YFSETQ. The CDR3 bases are TGCGCCAGCACCCCGGGGGGGGACGCGCGTGGCTACACCTTC. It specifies CASTPGGDARGYTF.

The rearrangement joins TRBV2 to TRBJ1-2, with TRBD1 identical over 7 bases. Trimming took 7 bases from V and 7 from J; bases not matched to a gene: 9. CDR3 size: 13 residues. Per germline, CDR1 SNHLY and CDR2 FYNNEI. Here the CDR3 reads CASIGGTVRGYTF. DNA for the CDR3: TGTGCCAGCATTGGCGGGACAGTCCGTGGCTACACCTTC.

The CDR3 DNA reads TGCAGTGCTAGTAGTCCTAGCGGGGGGCCGAACATTCAGTACTTC. This codes for CSASSPSGGPNIQYF. This chain connects TRBV20-1 to TRBJ2-4; 11 bases are shared with TRBD2. The V gene end was trimmed by 3 bases and the J gene end by 7 bases; junction bases not matched to a gene: 8. Germline assignment: CDR1 DFQATT and CDR2 SNEGSKA (reference sequence). The CDR3 covers 15 residues.

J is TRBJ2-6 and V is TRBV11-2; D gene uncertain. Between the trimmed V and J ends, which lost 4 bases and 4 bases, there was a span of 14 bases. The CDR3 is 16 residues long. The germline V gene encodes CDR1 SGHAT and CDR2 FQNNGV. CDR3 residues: CASSWLRRSGANVLTF. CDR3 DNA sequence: TGTGCCAGCAGCTGGCTGAGGCGTTCCGGGGCCAACGTCCTGACTTTC.

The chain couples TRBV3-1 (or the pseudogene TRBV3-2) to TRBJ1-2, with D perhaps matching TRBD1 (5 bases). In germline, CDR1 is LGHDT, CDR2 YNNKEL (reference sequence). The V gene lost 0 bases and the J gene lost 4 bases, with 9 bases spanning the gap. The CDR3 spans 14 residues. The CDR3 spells CASSQDQGFYGYTF. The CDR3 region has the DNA TGTGCCAGCAGCCAAGATCAGGGTTTCTATGGCTACACCTTC.